The entry that follows covers one T cell receptor beta chain sequence. Its antigen is unidentified. PCR involved 60 Vbeta and 13 Jbeta primers. TCRdb keeps only in-frame clones here, not all; method: immunoSEQ multiplex PCR. The sample holds approximately 92,000 clones. These data originate in a study of cytomegalovirus exposure and HLA in healthy donors. Study-wide points: In vitro testing confirmed three CMV-associated chains as specific for CMV antigens.

Germline V lookup: CDR1 SGHTA, CDR2 FQGTGA. V lost 3 bases, J lost 6 bases, and 13 bases lay in between. The CDR3 has 14 residues. Sequenced: PBMCs. The receptor was isolated from a woman aged 30 to 39 in good health and CMV-seronegative. The chain links TRBV7-3 to TRBJ2-3; maybe TRBD2 (6 bases). In DNA, the CDR3 is TGTGCCAGCAGCTTCTCGACTAGTGCCGATACGCAGTATTTT. Its protein is CASSFSTSADTQYF.